This T cell receptor beta chain came from a study of immune evolution from preneoplasia to lung adenocarcinoma. About the research overall: HLA loss of heterozygosity: approximately 7.5% AIS, about 15% MIA, more than 25% ADC, none AAH. Findings and limits, study-wide: From normal lung to invasive adenocarcinoma, top clone frequencies appeared to decrease. Normal lung had highest clonality; later lesions appeared denser, more diverse.

Profiled with immunoSEQ multiplex PCR; TCRdb holds only in-frame clones, not every one. There are about 14,000 clones in the sample; 80% to 90% occur only once, and around 4% lies in the top ten. The ends were cut back, 6 bases at V and 10 bases at J, with 19 bases in the middle. CDR3 size: 15 residues. CDR1 and CDR2 from the germline V gene are MNHEY and SVGAGI. Turning to this clone: The antigen remains unidentified.

Histologic diagnosis was independently verified by two lung pathologists. The sequence derives from a person aged 70 to 85 with lung adenocarcinoma. The sample taken for sequencing was FFPE minimally invasive lung adenocarcinoma tissue. This rearrangement joins TRBV6-5 to TRBJ1-6; D is ambiguous. Here the CDR3 DNA reads TGTGCCAGCAGCTCACTCCCAGATGCAACCTCACCCCTCCACTTT. It is translated as CASSSLPDATSPLHF.